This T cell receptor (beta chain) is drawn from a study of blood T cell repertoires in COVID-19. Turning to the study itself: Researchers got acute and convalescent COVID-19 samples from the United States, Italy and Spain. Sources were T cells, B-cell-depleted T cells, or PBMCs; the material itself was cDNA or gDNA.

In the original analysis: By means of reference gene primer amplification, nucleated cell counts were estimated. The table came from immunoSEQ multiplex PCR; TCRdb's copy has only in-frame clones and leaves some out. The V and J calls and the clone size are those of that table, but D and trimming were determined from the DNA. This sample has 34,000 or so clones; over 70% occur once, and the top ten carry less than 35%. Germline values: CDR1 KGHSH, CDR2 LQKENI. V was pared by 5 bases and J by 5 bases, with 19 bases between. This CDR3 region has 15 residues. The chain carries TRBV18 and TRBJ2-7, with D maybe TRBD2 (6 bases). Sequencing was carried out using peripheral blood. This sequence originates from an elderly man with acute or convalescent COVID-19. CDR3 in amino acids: CASSGVWGGGDEQYF. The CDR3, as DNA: TGTGCCAGCTCAGGGGTTTGGGGAGGAGGCGACGAGCAGTACTTC. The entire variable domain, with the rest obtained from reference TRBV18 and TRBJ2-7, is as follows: NAGVMQNPRHLVRRRGQEARLRCSPMKGHSHVYWYRQLPEEGLKFMVYLQKENIIDESGMPKERFSAEFPKEGPSILRIQQVVRGDSAAYFCASSGVWGGGDEQYFGPGTRLTVT.